One T cell receptor beta chain is described in this entry. The source of the sample is a study of cytomegalovirus exposure and HLA in healthy donors. Losses at the gene ends were 0 bases for V and 8 bases for J; bases not matched to a gene: 10. Germline CDR1 and CDR2: SGHDT and YYEEEE. The CDR3 is 17 residues long. TCRdb's copy holds only in-frame clones and misses some; the assay was immunoSEQ multiplex PCR. Of about 150,000 clones in the sample, more than 75% are singletons; the top ten hold under 3%. The sample taken for sequencing was PBMCs. The receptor comes from a man aged 18 to 30 in good health and CMV-seronegative. The V call is TRBV5-6, the J call TRBJ2-1; TRBD2 matches at 11 bases. For the CDR3, the DNA is TGTGCCAGCAGCTTGGGTCTTAGCGGGGGGGCATTAGATGAGCAGTTCTTC. Its translation: CASSLGLSGGALDEQFF.